This TCR beta chain was recorded in a study of CD8 T cells in Susac syndrome. V was shortened by 2 bases and J by 7 bases, with 12 bases between the two germline ends. Germline V gene sequence: CDR1 SGHTA, CDR2 FQGNSA. The CDR3 loop spans 15 amino acids. Random hexamers primed reverse transcription of about 0.5 to 1 ug RNA. Amplification of TCR beta CDR3 spanned 54 Vbeta and 13 Jbeta via immunoSEQ multiplex PCR. TCRdb re-called the immunoSEQ multiplex PCR reads through MiXCR, storing one row per CDR3 protein. The sample yields roughly 140,000 distinct CDR3 sequences, roughly 95% seen once. Sequenced material: CD4+ T cells from PBMCs. This TCR was recovered from a human donor with Susac syndrome. The chain carries TRBV7-2 and TRBJ1-6; D remains unclear. The CDR3 is CASSLFKMDNSPLHF. The CDR3 DNA reads as TGTGCCAGCAGCTTATTTAAAATGGACAATTCACCCCTCCACTTT.